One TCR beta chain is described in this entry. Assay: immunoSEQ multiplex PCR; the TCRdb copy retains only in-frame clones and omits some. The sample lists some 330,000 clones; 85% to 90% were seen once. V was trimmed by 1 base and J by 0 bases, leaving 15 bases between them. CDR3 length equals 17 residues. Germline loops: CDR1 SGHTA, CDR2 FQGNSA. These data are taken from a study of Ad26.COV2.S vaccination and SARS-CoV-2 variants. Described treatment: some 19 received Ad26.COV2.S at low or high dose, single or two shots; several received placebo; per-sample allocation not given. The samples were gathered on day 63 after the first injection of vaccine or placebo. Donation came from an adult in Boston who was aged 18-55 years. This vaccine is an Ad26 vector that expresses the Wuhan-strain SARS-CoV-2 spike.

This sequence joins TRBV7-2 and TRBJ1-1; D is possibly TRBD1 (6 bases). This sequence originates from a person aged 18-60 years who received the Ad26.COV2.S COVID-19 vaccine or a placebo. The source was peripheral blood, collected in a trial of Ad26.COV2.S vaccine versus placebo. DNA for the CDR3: TGTGCCAGCAGCTTAGAGGTGTGGGACATGATGAACACTGAAGCTTTCTTT. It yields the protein CASSLEVWDMMNTEAFF.